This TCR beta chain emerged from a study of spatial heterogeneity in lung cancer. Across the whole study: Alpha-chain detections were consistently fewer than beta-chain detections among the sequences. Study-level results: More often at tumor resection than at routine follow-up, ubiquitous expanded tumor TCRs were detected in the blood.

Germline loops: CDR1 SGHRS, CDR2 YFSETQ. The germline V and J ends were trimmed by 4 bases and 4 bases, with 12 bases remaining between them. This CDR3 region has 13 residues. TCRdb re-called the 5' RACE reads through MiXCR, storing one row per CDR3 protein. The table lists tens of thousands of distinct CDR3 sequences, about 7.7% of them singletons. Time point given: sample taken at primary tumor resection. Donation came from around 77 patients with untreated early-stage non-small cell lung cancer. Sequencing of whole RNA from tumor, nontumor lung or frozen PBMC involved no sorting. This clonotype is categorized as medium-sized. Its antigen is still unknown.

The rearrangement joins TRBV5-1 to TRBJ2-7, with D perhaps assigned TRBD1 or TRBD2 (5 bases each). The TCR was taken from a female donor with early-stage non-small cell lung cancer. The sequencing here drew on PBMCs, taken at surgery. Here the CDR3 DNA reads TGCGCCAGCAGCACCGGGACGTTTTACGAGCAGTACTTC. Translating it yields CASSTGTFYEQYF. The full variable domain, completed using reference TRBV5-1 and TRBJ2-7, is KAGVTQTPRYLIKTRGQQVTLSCSPISGHRSVSWYQQTPGQGLQFLFEYFSETQRNKGNFPGRFSGRQFSNSRSEMNVSTLELGDSALYLCASSTGTFYEQYFGPGTRLTVT.